What follows describes a single T cell receptor (beta chain). The CDR3 sequence is 15 residues long. Germline V gene lookup returns CDR1 LGHDT and CDR2 YNNKEL (reference sequence). J gave up 0 bases and V 1 base, and 3 bases lay outside the gene matches. The data were obtained in a study of blood T cells in healthy people across ages. Primers used in a second PCR of about 6 to 11 cycles were a sample-barcoded 5' primer and a J-beta primer mix. TCRdb called the 5' RACE reads again in MiXCR, with one record for every CDR3 protein. The repertoire consists of about 1 million distinct CDR3 sequences, with roughly 24% occurring once and the leading ten covering about 0.8%. These records were also assigned to another study, of T cells of mothers and their children.

The rearrangement joins TRBV3-1 to TRBJ2-7, with 7 bases aligning to TRBD2. This TCR was sampled from a girl under 10 years old in good health. Sequencing used blood. In DNA form, the CDR3 reads TGTGCCAGCAGCCAAGTTCTAGCGGTCTCCTACGAGCAGTACTTC. It specifies CASSQVLAVSYEQYF.